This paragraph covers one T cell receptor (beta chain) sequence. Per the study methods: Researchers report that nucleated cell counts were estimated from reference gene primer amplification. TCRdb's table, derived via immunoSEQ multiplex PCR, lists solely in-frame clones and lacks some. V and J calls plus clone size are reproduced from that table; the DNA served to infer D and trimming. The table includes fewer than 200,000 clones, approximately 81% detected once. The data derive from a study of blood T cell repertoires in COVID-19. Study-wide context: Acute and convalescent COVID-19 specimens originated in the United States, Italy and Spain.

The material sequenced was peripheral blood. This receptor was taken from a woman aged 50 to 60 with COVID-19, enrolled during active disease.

CDR3 sequence reads: CASDEGDSGANVLTF. The CDR3 DNA sequence: TGTGCCAGCGACGAAGGGGACTCTGGGGCCAACGTCCTGACTTTC. This chain connects TRBV6-5 to TRBJ2-6, with D possibly TRBD1 on 5 matching bases. Germline V gene lookup returns CDR1 MNHEY and CDR2 SVGAGI. The CDR3 has 15 residues. Trimming took 8 bases from V and 0 from J, leaving 11 bases between them.